Following are 29 T cell receptor beta chains from one sample sequenced in a study of PD-L1 blockade in urothelial cancer. Time point here: pretreatment peripheral blood. Measured with immunoSEQ multiplex PCR; TCRdb has only the in-frame clones, and not every one. The sample lists roughly 40,000 clones, approximately 90% occurring once. This specimen was PBMCs, taken around atezolizumab (anti-PD-L1) treatment. The receptors were sampled from a woman in her fifties or sixties with urothelial cancer.

By share of the sample, this clone is medium-sized. The genes are TRBV11-2 and TRBJ1-1; D uncertain. CDR1 and CDR2 (germline): SGHAT, FQNNGV. V lost 7 bases to trimming and J lost 3 bases, with 15 bases between them. This CDR3 has 14 residues. The CDR3 sequence: CASTIPVGDTEAFF. The CDR3 coding sequence is TGTGCCAGCACAATCCCCGTCGGTGACACTGAAGCTTTCTTT.

The chain combines TRBV21-1 with TRBJ1-2. TRBV21-1 has pseudogene status. This CDR3 has 15 amino acids. The DNA for the CDR3 is TGTGCCAGCTTGTTTCTGGAGTCTGTTGGATATGGCTACACCTTC. It encodes CASLFLESVGYGYTF.

The chain uses TRBV2 and TRBJ2-7; D ambiguous. The length of the CDR3 is 15 residues. Germline V lookup: CDR1 SNHLY, CDR2 FYNNEI. V was trimmed by 5 bases and J by 3 bases, leaving 17 bases between them. The CDR3 loop reads CASSSTPHRNYEQYF. CDR3 DNA sequence: TGTGCCAGCAGTTCCACACCTCATCGAAACTACGAGCAGTACTTC.

This sequence joins TRBV5-6 and TRBJ1-1, with D tentatively TRBD1 (6 bases). V lost 0 bases to trimming and J lost 1 base, with 7 bases between them. Germline CDR1 is SGHDT and CDR2 is YYEEEE. The CDR3 spans 14 residues. CDR3 DNA: TGTGCCAGCAGCTTGGTGGGACAGAACACTGAAGCTTTCTTT. Encoded protein: CASSLVGQNTEAFF.

CDR3 nucleotides: TGTGCCAGCAGCTCTTACACTGAAGCTTTCTTT. Translated: CASSSYTEAFF. The rearrangement joins TRBV7-2 to TRBJ1-1; no reliable D call. CDR3 size: 11 residues. Germline V gives CDR1 SGHTA, CDR2 FQGNSA. With 4 bases removed from V and 3 bases from J, the gap between germline ends came to 3 bases.

The V gene is TRBV11-1, the J gene TRBJ2-4, with D perhaps TRBD2 (5 bases). There are 14 residues in the CDR3. The V end was cut by 3 bases, the J end by 1 base, with 7 bases between. From germline, CDR1 is SGHAT and CDR2 FQDESV (reference sequence). The CDR3 region is CASSLGGAKNIQYF. Written as DNA, the CDR3 is TGTGCCAGCAGCTTGGGCGGGGCCAAAAACATTCAGTACTTC.

The chain combines TRBV2 with TRBJ1-5; TRBD1 might be the D (5 bases). Per the germline V gene, CDR1 is SNHLY and CDR2 is FYNNEI. CDR3 size: 13 residues. V was shortened by 5 bases and J by 7 bases, with 12 bases between the two germline ends. The CDR3, as DNA: TGTGCCAGCAGTCCTTCGGGGGGGCAGCCCCAGCATTTT. Protein sequence: CASSPSGGQPQHF.

The rearrangement joins TRBV28 to TRBJ1-2, with 9 bases fitting TRBD1. Germline CDR1 is MDHEN and CDR2 is SYDVKM. The CDR3 consists of 17 residues. With V trimmed by 4 bases and J by 4 bases, 13 bases remained unmatched. This CDR3 reads CASSSTIDGTGTYGYTF. In DNA form, the CDR3 reads TGTGCCAGCAGTTCAACCATAGACGGGACAGGGACCTATGGCTACACCTTC.

This sequence joins TRBV6-1 and TRBJ2-2; a weak D match, TRBD2 (5 bases). CDR3 length equals 15 residues. Per germline, CDR1 MNHNS and CDR2 SASEGT. V gave up 7 bases and J gave up 4 bases, with 16 bases separating them. The CDR3 region has the DNA TGTGCCAGCACCCGAGGGCTAGGGATCACCGGGGAGCTGTTTTTT. Translation: CASTRGLGITGELFF.

This clone was recorded once. The chain combines TRBV5-1 with TRBJ2-1; 7 bases agree with TRBD2. CDR1 and CDR2 from the germline V gene are SGHRS and YFSETQ. CDR3 length: 15 amino acids. Losses at the gene ends were 5 bases for V and 6 bases for J; bases not matched to a gene: 11. The CDR3 sequence is CASRGGVAALNEQFF. For the CDR3, the DNA is TGCGCCAGCAGGGGGGGGGTAGCGGCCCTCAATGAGCAGTTCTTC.

The chain combines TRBV19 with TRBJ2-2; unclear D gene. Trimming took off 4 bases at V and 5 bases at J, with 8 bases between the two ends. CDR1 is LNHDA and CDR2 is SQIVND in the germline V gene (reference sequence). The CDR3 totals 13 residues. CDR3 nucleotides: TGTGCCAGTAGTAGCGGTCCAACCGGGGAGCTGTTTTTT. Encoded protein: CASSSGPTGELFF.

The gene calls are TRBV9 and TRBJ2-7; 9 bases map to TRBD1. The CDR3 covers 15 residues. V lost 3 bases, J lost 5 bases, and 9 bases stayed unmatched. The germline V gene has CDR1 SGDLS and CDR2 YYNGEE. CDR3 protein: CASSEEGQGHDEQYF. CDR3 nucleotide sequence: TGTGCCAGCAGCGAGGAGGGACAGGGTCACGACGAGCAGTACTTC.

The gene calls are TRBV6-5 and TRBJ1-2; D may be TRBD1 (6 bases). The CDR3 runs to 13 residues. CDR1 is MNHEY and CDR2 is SVGAGI in the germline V gene. V dropped 6 bases and J dropped 4 bases, with 12 bases sitting between them. The CDR3 here is CASRQGTSYGYTF. The CDR3 nucleotides are TGTGCCAGCAGACAGGGAACTAGCTATGGCTACACCTTC.

CDR3 sequence (DNA): TGTGCCAGCAGCGTAGTGGTAGCGGAGAGCACCGGGGAGCTGTTTTTT. It yields the protein CASSVVVAESTGELFF. The gene calls are TRBV9 and TRBJ2-2; D possibly corresponds to TRBD2 (6 bases). Germline V CDR1 and CDR2: SGDLS, YYNGEE. Between the trimmed V and J ends, which lost 0 bases and 4 bases, there was a span of 13 bases. The CDR3 spans 16 residues.

The chain has TRBV6-5 and TRBJ1-1, with D perhaps matching TRBD1 (6 bases). The CDR3 consists of 14 residues. Trimming left V 2 bases short and J 1 base short, with 8 bases between. Germline CDR1 MNHEY, CDR2 SVGAGI. CDR3 residues: CASSYGQRNTEAFF. The CDR3 nucleotides are TGTGCCAGCAGTTACGGACAGAGGAACACTGAAGCTTTCTTT.

V is TRBV27 and J is TRBJ2-1; 10 bases are shared with TRBD2. J lost 11 bases, V lost 4 bases, and 5 bases had no gene match. Germline V gene data show CDR1 as MNHEY and CDR2 as SMNVEV (reference sequence). This CDR3 has 13 amino acids. The CDR3 loop is CASSSRTSGQQFF. For the CDR3, the DNA is TGTGCCAGCAGTTCGCGGACTAGCGGCCAGCAGTTCTTC.

The chain uses TRBV5-1 and TRBJ2-1; 8 bases line up with TRBD2. Germline CDR1 reads SGHRS; CDR2 reads YFSETQ. The CDR3 sequence is 15 residues long. J was trimmed by 8 bases and V by 1 base; bases with no gene match: 8. The CDR3 loop reads CASSLSGRRWDEQFF. CDR3 sequence (DNA): TGCGCCAGCAGCTTGAGCGGGAGACGGTGGGATGAGCAGTTCTTC.

J is TRBJ2-3 and V is TRBV30; the match to TRBD1 covers 7 bases. The V gene end was trimmed by 2 bases and the J gene end by 3 bases; junction bases not matched to a gene: 8. This CDR3 contains 15 residues. The germline V gene has CDR1 GTSNPN and CDR2 SVGIG (reference sequence). The CDR3 DNA follows: TGTGCCTGGAGTTTCACCGGGACAGTTACAGATACGCAGTATTTT. Translation: CAWSFTGTVTDTQYF. Looking up the rest from reference TRBV30 and TRBJ2-3 gives the full variable domain: SQTIHQWPATLVQPVGSPLSLECTVEGTSNPNLYWYRQAAGRGLQLLFYSVGIGQISSEVPQNLSASRPQDRQFILSSKKLLLSDSGFYLCAWSFTGTVTDTQYFGPGTRLTVL.

The chain carries TRBV5-8 and TRBJ1-1; 8 bases are shared with TRBD1. The V gene's germline CDR1 is SGHTS and CDR2 YDEGEE. V lost 3 bases to trimming and J lost 5 bases; unmatched junction nucleotides: 6. The CDR3 runs 14 residues. The CDR3 nucleotides read TGTGCCAGCAGCTCACAGGGGGGAAGGACTGAAGCTTTCTTT. As protein: CASSSQGGRTEAFF.

The genes are TRBV2 and TRBJ2-1; the D gene is possibly TRBD2 (5 bases). With 7 bases removed from V and 7 bases from J, the gap between germline ends came to 17 bases. This CDR3 contains 14 residues. The germline CDR1 and CDR2 sequences are SNHLY and FYNNEI. As DNA, the CDR3 is TGTGCCAGCAATCCGGGATCCCCTGGTAATGAGCAGTTCTTC. Residues: CASNPGSPGNEQFF.

The gene calls are TRBV19 and TRBJ2-7; 9 nucleotides line up with TRBD1. In germline, CDR1 is LNHDA, CDR2 SQIVND (reference sequence). V lost 2 bases, J lost 11 bases, and 13 bases stayed unmatched. The CDR3 covers 15 residues. CDR3 sequence reads: CASSILTGQGRKEYF. The CDR3 DNA reads TGTGCCAGTAGTATACTCACGGGACAGGGACGAAAGGAGTACTTC.

This chain connects TRBV27 to TRBJ2-2, with TRBD1 matching 10 bases. V shed 3 bases, J shed 6 bases, and the junction held 1 base outside the gene matches. The CDR3 is made up of 14 amino acids. Germline V CDR1 and CDR2: MNHEY, SMNVEV (reference sequence). As DNA, the CDR3 is TGTGCCAGCAGTTTGGGGACAGGGGCCGGGGAGCTGTTTTTT. Translation gives CASSLGTGAGELFF.

A note on this clone: Relative to the germline gene, one junction end is altered; a read error may explain this. The chain links TRBV7-2 to TRBJ2-7; 8 bases are a match to TRBD1. The germline V gene has CDR1 SGHTA and CDR2 FQGNSA. The CDR3 has 14 residues. CDR3 DNA sequence: TGTGCCAGCAGCTTAACAGGACAGGGAAGGACAGGGCACTTC. Its translation: CASSLTGQGRTGHF.

The chain employs TRBV30 and TRBJ1-5; TRBD1 aligns across 7 bases. With 1 base clipped from V and 0 bases from J, the junction kept 3 bases outside the gene matches. Germline V lookup: CDR1 GTSNPN, CDR2 SVGIG (reference sequence). The CDR3 is made up of 15 amino acids. In nucleotides, the CDR3 is TGTGCCTGGAGTGGGGGGACAGTTAGCAATCAGCCCCAGCATTTT. This gives the protein CAWSGGTVSNQPQHF.

The chain is built from TRBV4-3 and TRBJ2-7; the D gene is possibly TRBD2 (5 bases). There are 15 residues in the CDR3. The germline V and J ends were trimmed by 1 base and 0 bases, with 10 bases remaining between them. CDR1 and CDR2 (germline): LGHNA, YSLEER. Written as DNA, the CDR3 is TGCGCCAGCAGCCAAGGTCGAGGGTCCTCCTACGAGCAGTACTTC. Translating it yields CASSQGRGSSYEQYF.

The chain links TRBV29-1 to TRBJ2-1; TRBD2 aligns across 8 bases. CDR1 and CDR2 from the germline V gene are SQVTM and ANQGSEA. The CDR3 is made up of 14 amino acids. The V segment lost 4 bases and the J segment 9 bases; nucleotides outside the gene matches: 11. The CDR3 region has the DNA TGCAGCGTTGTAAGCGGGAGCTGGGACGGTGAGCAGTTCTTC. It specifies CSVVSGSWDGEQFF.

This chain links TRBV6-5 with TRBJ2-7; D uncertain. Germline V gene data show CDR1 as MNHEY and CDR2 as SVGAGI. The V gene lost 4 bases and the J gene lost 4 bases, with 5 bases spanning the gap. The CDR3 spans 11 residues. CDR3: CASSSRYEQYF. The CDR3 nucleotides are TGTGCCAGCAGTTCGAGGTACGAGCAGTACTTC.

This chain links TRBV7-2 with TRBJ2-1, with TRBD1 matching 7 bases. This CDR3 contains 14 residues. Germline V gene lookup returns CDR1 SGHTA and CDR2 FQGNSA. The junction had 7 bases not matched to a gene; V was cut back by 5 bases and J by 6 bases. CDR3 amino acids: CASSRGQYSNEQFF. The CDR3 nucleotides read TGTGCCAGCAGCAGGGGACAGTACTCCAATGAGCAGTTCTTC.

This sequence joins TRBV7-6 and TRBJ1-1; no reliable D call. The germline gives CDR1 SGHVS, CDR2 FNYEAQ. The length of the CDR3 is 13 residues. V lost 2 bases and J lost 8, with 12 bases in between. The CDR3 loop reads CASSLIPGSEAFF. In nucleotides, the CDR3 is TGTGCCAGCAGCTTAATTCCGGGTTCCGAAGCTTTCTTT.